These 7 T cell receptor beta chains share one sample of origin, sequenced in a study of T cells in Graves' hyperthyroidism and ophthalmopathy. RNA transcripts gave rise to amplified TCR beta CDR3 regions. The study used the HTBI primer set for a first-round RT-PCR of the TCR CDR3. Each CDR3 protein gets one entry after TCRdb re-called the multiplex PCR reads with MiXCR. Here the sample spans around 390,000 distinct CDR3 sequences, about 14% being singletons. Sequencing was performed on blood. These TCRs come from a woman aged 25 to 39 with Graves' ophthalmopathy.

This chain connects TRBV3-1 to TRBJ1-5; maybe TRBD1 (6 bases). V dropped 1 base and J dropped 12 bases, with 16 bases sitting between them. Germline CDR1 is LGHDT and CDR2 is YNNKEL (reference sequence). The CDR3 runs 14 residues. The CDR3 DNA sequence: TGTGCCAGCAGCCAAGTGGGGGGGGGGCAGGGCCAGCATTTT. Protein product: CASSQVGGGQGQHF.

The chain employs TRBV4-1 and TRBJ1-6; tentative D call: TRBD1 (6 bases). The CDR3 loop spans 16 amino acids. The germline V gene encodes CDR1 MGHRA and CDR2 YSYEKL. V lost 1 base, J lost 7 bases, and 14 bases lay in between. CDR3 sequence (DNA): TGCGCCAGCAGCCAAGGGAGACAGGTCGGGAATTCACCCCTCCACTTT. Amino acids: CASSQGRQVGNSPLHF.

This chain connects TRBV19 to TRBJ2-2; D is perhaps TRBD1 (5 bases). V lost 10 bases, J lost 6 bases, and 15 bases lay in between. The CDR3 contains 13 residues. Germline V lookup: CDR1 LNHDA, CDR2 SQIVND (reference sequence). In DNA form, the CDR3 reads TGTGCCACCCGAAGGGGCGTCGCCGGGGAGCTGTTTTTT. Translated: CATRRGVAGELFF. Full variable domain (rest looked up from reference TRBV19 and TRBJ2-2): DGGITQSPKYLFRKEGQNVTLSCEQNLNHDAMYWYRQDPGQGLRLIYYSQIVNDFQKGDIAEGYSVSREKKESFPLTVTSAQKNPTAFYLCATRRGVAGELFFGEGSRLTVL.

CDR3 sequence (DNA): TGTGCCAGCAGCTTACCGGGGTTTGGTCGGGGACGAGAGACCCAGTACTTC. Its translation: CASSLPGFGRGRETQYF. V and J are TRBV7-2 and TRBJ2-5; D is tentatively TRBD1 or TRBD2 (5 bases each). CDR1 SGHTA and CDR2 FQGNSA come from the germline V gene. V gave up 2 bases and J gave up 4 bases, with 20 bases separating them. CDR3 length equals 17 residues.

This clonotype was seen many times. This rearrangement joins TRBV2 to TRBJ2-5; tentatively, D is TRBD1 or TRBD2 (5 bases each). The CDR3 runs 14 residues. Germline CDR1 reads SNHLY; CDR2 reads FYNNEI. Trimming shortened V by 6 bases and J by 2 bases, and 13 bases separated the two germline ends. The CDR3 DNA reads TGTGCCAGCAGAGCCGGGACCGAGCAAGAGACCCAGTACTTC. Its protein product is CASRAGTEQETQYF.

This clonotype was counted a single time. This chain's CDR3 is CASSPATGGNSPLHF. The CDR3 DNA follows: TGTGCCAGCAGCCCGGCCACAGGGGGCAATTCACCCCTCCACTTT. This sequence joins TRBV28 and TRBJ1-6; TRBD1 aligns across 9 bases. This CDR3 has 15 amino acids. Germline V gives CDR1 MDHEN, CDR2 SYDVKM. Trimming at V came to 6 bases and at J to 7 bases, leaving 7 bases not matched to a gene.

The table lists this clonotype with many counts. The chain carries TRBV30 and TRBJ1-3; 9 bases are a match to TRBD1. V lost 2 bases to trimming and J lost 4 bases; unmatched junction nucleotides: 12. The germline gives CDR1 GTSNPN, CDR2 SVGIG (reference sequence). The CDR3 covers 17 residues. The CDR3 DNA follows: TGTGCCTGGAGTCGGGGGACAGGGTTCCTTGCGGGAAACACCATATATTTT. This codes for CAWSRGTGFLAGNTIYF. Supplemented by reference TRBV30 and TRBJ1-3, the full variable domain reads SQTIHQWPATLVQPVGSPLSLECTVEGTSNPNLYWYRQAAGRGLQLLFYSVGIGQISSEVPQNLSASRPQDRQFILSSKKLLLSDSGFYLCAWSRGTGFLAGNTIYFGEGSWLTVV.